This TCR beta chain was recorded in a study of graft-versus-host responses after intestinal transplantation. In the study overall: Multivisceral, liver-intestinal, or isolated intestinal transplants were received by the recipients.

The V gene end was trimmed by 7 bases and the J gene end by 4 bases; junction bases not matched to a gene: 1. Per germline, CDR1 SQVTM and CDR2 ANQGSEA. The CDR3 contains 11 residues. A note on this clone: The antigen is undetermined.

The data were produced by immunoSEQ multiplex PCR, yet TCRdb's version contains in-frame clones alone and is incomplete. Among more than 95,000 clones listed, roughly 90% were seen once. The specimen comprised unstimulated CD4+ T cells sorted from spleen or lymph node cells, sampled before intestinal transplant. This sequence joins TRBV29-1 and TRBJ2-1; 7 nucleotides agree with TRBD2. The sequence derives from a human donor who received an intestinal transplant. CDR3: CSGGGYNEQFF. Written as DNA, the CDR3 is TGCAGCGGGGGGGGATACAATGAGCAGTTCTTC.